This TCR beta chain emerged from a study of cytomegalovirus exposure and HLA in healthy donors. Primers for the PCR totalled 60 Vbeta and 13 Jbeta. Measured with immunoSEQ multiplex PCR; TCRdb has only the in-frame clones, and not every one. The sample contains about 170,000 clones, nearly 80% of which appear only once. CDR1 and CDR2 from the germline V gene are MDHEN and SYDVKM. V lost 3 bases, J lost 7 bases, and 7 bases stayed unmatched. The CDR3 is 15 amino acids. This clonotype was obtained from a woman aged 50 to 60 in good health and CMV-seropositive. Sequenced sample: PBMCs. The chain joins TRBV28 to TRBJ1-5; TRBD1 matches 9 bases. CDR3 protein: CASSFSGQGDQPQHF. CDR3 DNA: TGTGCCAGCAGTTTTTCGGGACAGGGAGACCAGCCCCAGCATTTT. Combining the CDR3 with reference TRBV28 and TRBJ1-5 gives the whole variable domain DVKVTQSSRYLVKRTGEKVFLECVQDMDHENMFWYRQDPGLGLRLIYFSYDVKMKEKGDIPEGYSVSREKKERFSLILESASTNQTSMYLCASSFSGQGDQPQHFGDGTRLSIL.